This TCR beta chain was sequenced in a study of Graves' ophthalmopathy and Graves' hyperthyroidism. The study's findings and limits: Ophthalmopathy progression predictions by the model showed about 72% specificity and about 71% sensitivity. Most expanded clonotypes in thyroid above 0.001 frequency also showed up in blood.

RNA transcripts were the template, and TCR beta CDR3 regions were amplified from them. Following a first-round RT-PCR that used HTBI primers, a second-round multiplex PCR was carried out. TCRdb passed the multiplex PCR reads through MiXCR, listing each CDR3 protein once. Here the sample spans about 370,000 distinct CDR3 sequences, about a sixth being singletons. CDR3 length: 12 residues. The V and J ends lost 4 bases and 6 bases respectively, with 8 bases between them. Per germline, CDR1 LGHDT and CDR2 YNNKEL (reference sequence). This clonotype has a handful of counts. Its antigen is unidentified. Included hyperthyroidism patients were aged 18 to 65 and newly diagnosed (under 2 months' duration).

The chain couples TRBV3-1 to TRBJ2-3; D is uncertain. The sequence derives from an adult woman with stable Graves' hyperthyroidism. The specimen was peripheral blood. In nucleotides, the CDR3 is TGTGCCAGCAGCCCCAACTTGGATACGCAGTATTTT. It is translated as CASSPNLDTQYF.